A selection of T cell receptor beta chains follows, all from one sample in a study of blood T cells in healthy people across ages. A single record per CDR3 protein comes from TCRdb applying MiXCR to the 5' RACE reads. The repertoire includes around 1,000,000 distinct CDR3 sequences, around 27% of them detected once, and about 0.72% sits in the top ten. These same data were also listed under a study on T cells of mothers and their children.

Input material: blood. These receptors were taken from a girl aged 2 to 9 in good health. CDR3s include the opening cysteine and the closing phenylalanine or tryptophan. The size entry is marked missing in some rows and otherwise reads once, few, many or a size class.

j_call	clone_size	v_call	cdr3_aa
TRBJ2-5	NA	TRBV9	CASSERPFGEETQYF
TRBJ2-7	once	TRBV20-1	CSVFGQPGQTYEQYF
TRBJ2-3	few	TRBV29-1	CSVARGDTQYF
TRBJ1-1	NA	TRBV6-6	CASSYVGGNTEAFF
TRBJ2-4	few	TRBV3-1	CAAGGTAKNIQYF
TRBJ2-1	few	TRBV7-9	CASSVSFPTGREQFF
TRBJ1-2	few	TRBV24-1	CATSEIGYGYTF
TRBJ2-5	NA	TRBV7-2	CASTVSTGETQYF
NA	NA	TRBV29-1	CSVEDSDEQFF
TRBJ1-4	few	TRBV18	CASSLSSGATNEKLFF
TRBJ2-1	NA	TRBV20-1	CSASRLGVYNEQFF
TRBJ2-4	NA	TRBV10-3	CAISEVENKLDIQYF
TRBJ2-4	many	TRBV6-1	CASSEAEGSINIQYF
TRBJ1-1	few	TRBV29-1	CSVETFMNTEAFF
NA	NA	TRBV28	CASRLGLAGGGAEQYF
TRBJ2-7	many	TRBV7-6	CASSLPGDEQYF
NA	NA	TRBV5-6	CASSFNRGDLGNLYEQYF
TRBJ2-7	few	TRBV7-8	CASSPRVASGNTYEQYF
TRBJ1-2	NA	TRBV2	CTAHNEGAGPGGYTF
NA	NA	TRBV28	CASSSWDTGGEGYEQYF
TRBJ2-1	NA	TRBV7-2	CASRSSRGHNEQFF
TRBJ1-2	NA	TRBV28	CASSFFGTTSGYTF
TRBJ2-5	NA	TRBV6-6	CASRQDVEETQYF
TRBJ2-1	NA	TRBV14	CASSQPGESYNEQFF
TRBJ1-2	few	TRBV20-1	CSARDLRGQIYGYTF
TRBJ2-7	NA	TRBV4-1	CASSQTGLAIYEQYF
TRBJ2-1	few	TRBV6-1	CASRGGGGNEQFF
TRBJ2-3	NA	TRBV20-1	CSANLPGTSTDTQYF
NA	few	TRBV20-1	CSAFFGTGEQYF
TRBJ2-2	NA	TRBV29-1	CSVEPGVNTGELFF
TRBJ1-3	NA	TRBV25-1	CASSPPGGGNTIYF
TRBJ1-5	NA	TRBV29-1	CSVGTGDDQPQHF
TRBJ2-1	few	TRBV27	CASTRVNEQFF
TRBJ1-1	few	TRBV6-5	CASSYSSGTGTNTEAFF
TRBJ2-7	few	TRBV20-1	CSARVRTSGAYEQYF
TRBJ2-2	few	TRBV6-2/TRBV6-3	CASSYSGLALGTGELFF
TRBJ1-4	NA	TRBV27	CASRIQGTGEKLFF
TRBJ1-2	few	TRBV4-1	CASSLHPDTTLGGYTF
TRBJ1-4	few	TRBV4-2	CASSEPGTGNEKLFF
TRBJ1-4	NA	TRBV15	CATSRPGTESEKLFF
NA	few	TRBV27	CASSMLSGDDNEQFF
TRBJ2-2	NA	TRBV10-2	CASSPNRGGNTGELFF
TRBJ1-2	NA	TRBV19	CASSSRGQHYTF
TRBJ2-1	many	TRBV27	CASSSSPLNEQFF
TRBJ2-5	few	TRBV7-3	CASSFGPWAGVGETQYF
TRBJ2-5	once	TRBV29-1	CSVDRGQGQETQYF
TRBJ2-5	few	TRBV27	CASSLSGTGSGETQYF
TRBJ2-6	NA	TRBV12-3/TRBV12-4	CASSFLGSGANVLAF
TRBJ2-5	NA	TRBV19	CASRPGAQETQCF
TRBJ1-2	NA	TRBV7-8	CASSTSDGGQGKPYGYTF
TRBJ2-7	NA	TRBV29-1	CSVGETGYEQYF
NA	few	TRBV7-2	CASSLVFGEQYF
TRBJ1-1	NA	TRBV29-1	CSVASTWENTEAFF
TRBJ2-5	few	TRBV12-3/TRBV12-4	CASSDSSRTQETQYF
TRBJ1-1	NA	TRBV12-3/TRBV12-4	CASSSKYREAFF
NA	NA	TRBV20-1	CSAYGGETQYF
TRBJ1-1	NA	TRBV28	CASSLGGPGINTEAFF
TRBJ2-1	NA	TRBV4-3	CASSQASGSYNEQFF
TRBJ1-4	NA	TRBV5-4	CASSFAGTEEKLFF
TRBJ2-3	NA	TRBV2	CALSAGAGETQYF